Following are 11 T cell receptor beta chains from one sample sequenced in a study of T cells in Graves' hyperthyroidism and ophthalmopathy. Using RNA transcripts as the source, TCR beta CDR3 regions were amplified. In the first-round RT-PCR of the TCR CDR3, the HTBI primer set was used. TCRdb re-derived calls from the multiplex PCR reads in MiXCR, one entry per CDR3 protein. The sample includes nearly 750,000 distinct CDR3 sequences, 30% to 40% of them seen just once. Sequenced input: blood. Receptors originate from a woman aged 40 to 50 with Graves' hyperthyroidism.

This clonotype has only a few counts. The rearrangement joins TRBV12-3 or TRBV12-4 to TRBJ1-4, with TRBD1 as a possible D gene (6 bases). This CDR3 has 18 amino acids. Trimming took 5 bases from V and 0 from J, leaving 19 bases between them. CDR3 sequence reads: CASSPGQILGATNEKLFF. The CDR3, as DNA: TGTGCCAGCAGTCCAGGACAGATTCTTGGGGCAACTAATGAAAAACTGTTTTTT.

This clonotype came up a few times. The chain couples TRBV7-8 to TRBJ1-1; weak D call: TRBD1 (6 bases). V was cut by 4 bases and J by 2 bases, with 14 bases left in between. The CDR3 extends over 15 amino acids. Germline V gene sequence: CDR1 SGHVS, CDR2 FQNEAQ. In nucleotides, the CDR3 is TGTGCCAGCAGCTCGAGCCGGGACATAAACACTGAAGCTTTCTTT. It is translated as CASSSSRDINTEAFF.

V is TRBV12-3 or TRBV12-4 and J is TRBJ1-2; D is possibly TRBD1 (5 bases). The length of the CDR3 is 15 residues. V was shortened by 2 bases and J by 2 bases, with 12 bases between the two germline ends. CDR3 sequence (DNA): TGTGCCAGCAGTTTACCAGGGTACTTGAACTATGGCTACACCTTC. This encodes CASSLPGYLNYGYTF.

This clonotype was counted many times. The V gene is TRBV7-9, the J gene TRBJ2-7; tentatively, D is TRBD2 (5 bases). Germline CDR1 reads SEHNR; CDR2 reads FQNEAQ (reference sequence). The germline V and J ends were trimmed by 5 bases and 6 bases, with 14 bases remaining between them. The CDR3 extends over 13 amino acids. The CDR3 loop reads CASSRPTGSEQYF. CDR3 nucleotide sequence: TGTGCCAGCAGCCGCCCGACGGGGTCCGAGCAGTACTTC.

The chain couples TRBV10-3 to TRBJ2-2; D is tentatively TRBD1 or TRBD2 (5 bases each). V lost 4 bases to trimming and J lost 5 bases, with 14 bases between them. There are 15 residues in the CDR3. The germline V gene encodes CDR1 ENHRY and CDR2 SYGVKD. The CDR3 sequence: CAISAAEGRTGELFF. CDR3 in DNA: TGTGCCATCAGTGCGGCTGAGGGGAGAACCGGGGAGCTGTTTTTT.

This clonotype was detected a few times. This rearrangement joins TRBV6-5 to TRBJ2-5, with D possibly matching TRBD1 (5 bases). V was trimmed by 4 bases and J by 1 base, leaving 10 bases between them. Germline values: CDR1 MNHEY, CDR2 SVGAGI. The CDR3 has 14 amino acids. CDR3 sequence: CASSLQVLQETQYF. CDR3 bases: TGTGCCAGCAGTTTACAGGTTCTCCAAGAGACCCAGTACTTC.

With respect to this clonotype: Just one base apart from a much larger clone, this may be a read error. The chain has TRBV5-1 and TRBJ2-5; D may be TRBD2 (5 bases). Per the germline V gene, CDR1 is SGHRS and CDR2 is YFSETQ. The CDR3 has 13 residues. In DNA form, the CDR3 reads TGCGCCAGCAGCTATAGCGTGCAAGGGACCCAGTACTTC. Translated, it gives CASSYSVQGTQYF.

Comment on this clonotype: A much larger clone sits a single nucleotide away, making a read error possible. The DNA for the CDR3 is TGTGCCATCAGTGAAACCGGGGGCAGGGGGCATGGCTACACCTTC. Translating it yields CAISETGGRGHGYTF. The rearrangement uses TRBV10-3 and TRBJ1-2, with TRBD1 matching over 8 bases. The germline gives CDR1 ENHRY, CDR2 SYGVKD. J lost 6 bases, V lost 3 bases, and 9 bases had no gene match. This CDR3 is built from 15 residues.

V usage is TRBV5-1 and J usage is TRBJ1-6, with D possibly TRBD1 on 6 matching bases. Germline CDR1 is SGHRS and CDR2 is YFSETQ. Trimming took 3 bases from V and 7 from J, leaving 11 bases between them. CDR3 size: 14 residues. The DNA for the CDR3 is TGCGCCAGCAGCTCCGGACAGATGAATTCACCCCTCCACTTT. Amino acids: CASSSGQMNSPLHF. The variable domain in full, completed from reference TRBV5-1 and TRBJ1-6, reads KAGVTQTPRYLIKTRGQQVTLSCSPISGHRSVSWYQQTPGQGLQFLFEYFSETQRNKGNFPGRFSGRQFSNSRSEMNVSTLELGDSALYLCASSSGQMNSPLHFGNGTRLTVT.

The chain recombines TRBV7-2 with TRBJ1-5; unclear D gene. The CDR3 totals 12 residues. The V gene's germline CDR1 is SGHTA and CDR2 FQGNSA. V was shortened by 4 bases and J by 4 bases, with 5 bases between the two germline ends. Here the CDR3 DNA reads TGTGCCAGCAGCTGTCCTAATCAGCCCCAGCATTTT. This gives the protein CASSCPNQPQHF.

A remark on this clonotype: A much larger clone lies one base from this, so it may be a read error. The chain uses TRBV6-5 and TRBJ1-2; TRBD1 matches 9 bases. Germline assignment: CDR1 MNHEY and CDR2 SVGAGI. The CDR3 has 15 amino acids. V gave up 1 base and J gave up 5 bases; unmatched junction bases: 5. CDR3 nucleotides: TGTGCCAGCAGTTACTTGGACAGGGGAGTATATGGCTACACCTTC. It is translated as CASSYLDRGVYGYTF.